The present TCR beta chain was sequenced within a study of cytomegalovirus exposure and HLA in healthy donors. The CDR3 covers 16 residues. Unmatched junction bases numbered 11, after V lost 5 bases and J lost 2 bases. Germline CDR1 reads SNHLY; CDR2 reads FYNNEI. The PCR made use of 60 Vbeta and 13 Jbeta primers. TCRdb's table, derived via immunoSEQ multiplex PCR, lists solely in-frame clones and lacks some. The sample yields 130,000 to 150,000 clones, over 60% seen once. The sequenced material came from PBMCs. The J gene is TRBJ1-2, the V gene TRBV2; 7 bases match TRBD1. The receptor comes from a male donor in good health and CMV-seronegative. The CDR3 nucleotides are TGTGCCAGCAGTCTACAGGGGCCTCCTTTCAACTATGGCTACACCTTC. Its protein product is CASSLQGPPFNYGYTF.